The 28 T cell receptor beta chains below were found in one sample sequenced in a study of cytotoxic CD8 clonotypes in ibrutinib-treated CLL. The assay was immunoSEQ multiplex PCR, and TCRdb's table has in-frame clones only and misses some. The sample yields more than 200,000 clones, 70% seen once. The sample consisted of PBMCs, taken after 24 months of ibrutinib treatment. These receptors were collected from a human donor with chronic lymphocytic leukemia.

This chain joins TRBV9 and TRBJ2-2; 9 bases match TRBD2. The CDR3 contains 16 residues. Per the germline V gene, CDR1 is SGDLS and CDR2 is YYNGEE. The trim removed 2 bases at V and 0 bases at J, leaving 2 bases unmatched. This chain's CDR3 is CASSVASGTNTGELFF. The CDR3 coding sequence is TGTGCCAGCAGCGTGGCTAGCGGGACGAACACCGGGGAGCTGTTTTTT.

This sequence joins TRBV29-1 and TRBJ2-5; a weak D match, TRBD1 (5 bases). V was clipped by 5 bases and J by 3 bases, with 19 bases between them. Germline CDR1 is SQVTM and CDR2 is ANQGSEA. The CDR3 covers 15 residues. CDR3 DNA: TGCAGCGTTAGGGGTCATACAGGTCCTGAAGAGACCCAGTACTTC. It encodes CSVRGHTGPEETQYF.

The chain joins TRBV20-1 to TRBJ1-1, with D possibly TRBD1 on 5 matching bases. The length of the CDR3 is 11 residues. Germline V gene data show CDR1 as DFQATT and CDR2 as SNEGSKA (reference sequence). V was shortened by 3 bases and J by 7 bases, with 9 bases between the two germline ends. For the CDR3, the DNA is TGCAGTGCTAGCCGGGACCGTGAAGCTTTCTTT. It codes for CSASRDREAFF.

This clone was picked up a small number of times. V usage is TRBV28 and J usage is TRBJ1-2, with D perhaps TRBD1 (5 bases). V was trimmed by 8 bases and J by 3 bases, leaving 10 bases between them. Germline CDR1 reads MDHEN; CDR2 reads SYDVKM. This CDR3 comprises 12 residues. The CDR3 nucleotides are TGTGCCAGCGACGACAGTGACTATGGCTACACCTTC. Residues: CASDDSDYGYTF.

This chain links TRBV6-5 with TRBJ2-1; D perhaps matches TRBD2 (6 bases). Per germline, CDR1 MNHEY and CDR2 SVGAGI. Trimming removed 2 bases at V and 6 bases at J, with 14 bases between. CDR3 length equals 15 residues. CDR3 region: CASSYGGSVGNEQFF. CDR3 in DNA: TGTGCCAGCAGTTACGGGGGGTCCGTCGGCAATGAGCAGTTCTTC.

In nucleotides, the CDR3 is TGTGCCAGTAGTATTACCGGGACTAGCGGCACAGATACGCAGTATTTT. This codes for CASSITGTSGTDTQYF. The V gene is TRBV19, the J gene TRBJ2-3, with TRBD2 matching over 10 bases. The V gene's germline CDR1 is LNHDA and CDR2 SQIVND (reference sequence). The CDR3 covers 16 residues. V was pared by 3 bases and J by 1 base, with 4 bases of the junction left unmatched.

V usage is TRBV28 and J usage is TRBJ1-1, with D unresolved. CDR1 is MDHEN and CDR2 is SYDVKM in the germline V gene. V lost 5 bases and J lost 1, with 5 bases in between. This CDR3 has 12 amino acids. The CDR3 protein is CASSRRNTEAFF. Written as DNA, the CDR3 is TGTGCCAGCAGTAGGAGGAACACTGAAGCTTTCTTT.

This rearrangement joins TRBV5-4 to TRBJ2-5; 11 bases are a match to TRBD2. This CDR3 has 15 residues. In germline, CDR1 is SGHNT, CDR2 YYREEE (reference sequence). J gave up 5 bases and V 0 bases, and 3 bases lay outside the gene matches. CDR3 residues: CASSLVAGGGETQYF. In DNA, the CDR3 is TGTGCCAGCAGCTTGGTAGCGGGAGGGGGGGAGACCCAGTACTTC.

The J gene is TRBJ2-1, the V gene TRBV9; 16 nucleotides align to TRBD2. From germline, CDR1 is SGDLS and CDR2 YYNGEE. The CDR3 consists of 17 residues. V was clipped by 2 bases and J by 7 bases; unmatched bases: 6. The CDR3 region is CASSVGLAGGPVNEQFF. CDR3 DNA: TGTGCCAGCAGCGTGGGACTAGCGGGAGGGCCGGTGAATGAGCAGTTCTTC. The full variable domain, with the rest looked up from reference TRBV9 and TRBJ2-1, is DSGVTQTPKHLITATGQRVTLRCSPRSGDLSVYWYQQSLDQGLQFLIQYYNGEERAKGNILERFSAQQFPDLHSELNLSSLELGDSALYFCASSVGLAGGPVNEQFFGPGTRLTVL.

The genes are TRBV27 and TRBJ1-4, with 10 bases matching TRBD1. J gave up 5 bases and V 6 bases, and 6 bases lay outside the gene matches. Germline CDR1 and CDR2: MNHEY and SMNVEV (reference sequence). The CDR3 consists of 15 residues. Here the CDR3 reads CASSPGTGANEKLFF. CDR3 nucleotide sequence: TGTGCCAGCAGCCCTGGGACAGGGGCGAATGAAAAACTGTTTTTT. Full variable domain (outside the CDR3, taken from reference TRBV27 and TRBJ1-4): EAQVTQNPRYLITVTGKKLTVTCSQNMNHEYMSWYRQDPGLGLRQIYYSMNVEVTDKGDVPEGYKVSRKEKRNFPLILESPSPNQTSLYFCASSPGTGANEKLFFGSGTQLSVL.

This rearrangement joins TRBV2 to TRBJ1-5; the D is unclear. V was cut by 6 bases and J by 4 bases, with 16 bases left in between. This CDR3 spans 15 amino acids. Germline CDR1 is SNHLY and CDR2 is FYNNEI. The CDR3: CASSPPKVTNQPQHF. Here the CDR3 DNA reads TGTGCCAGCAGCCCCCCCAAGGTTACTAATCAGCCCCAGCATTTT.

This clone was found a few times. The rearrangement links TRBV7-9 to TRBJ1-1, with TRBD1 matching 10 bases. Germline V lookup: CDR1 SEHNR, CDR2 FQNEAQ (reference sequence). The length of the CDR3 is 14 residues. The ends lost 5 bases at V and 6 bases at J; junction bases unmatched: 6. CDR3 sequence reads: CASSQPGTGAEAFF. The CDR3 DNA sequence: TGTGCCAGCAGCCAACCCGGGACAGGGGCTGAAGCTTTCTTT.

The chain uses TRBV6-5 and TRBJ1-1; D may be TRBD1 (6 bases). Germline values: CDR1 MNHEY, CDR2 SVGAGI. V dropped 4 bases and J dropped 5 bases, with 14 bases sitting between them. This CDR3 contains 14 residues. The CDR3 reads CASSSRPGVTEAFF. The CDR3 DNA reads as TGTGCCAGCAGTTCCAGGCCAGGGGTGACTGAAGCTTTCTTT.

This clone appeared a few times. The V call is TRBV7-9, the J call TRBJ2-3; D possibly corresponds to TRBD2 (6 bases). The ends were cut back, 2 bases at V and 4 bases at J, with 10 bases in the middle. CDR1 SEHNR and CDR2 FQNEAQ come from the germline V gene (reference sequence). CDR3 length equals 14 residues. The CDR3: CASSLMASADTQYF. In nucleotides, the CDR3 is TGTGCCAGCAGCTTAATGGCTAGCGCAGATACGCAGTATTTT.

V usage is TRBV10-3 and J usage is TRBJ1-2; no clear D. The CDR3 spans 12 residues. The germline CDR1 and CDR2 sequences are ENHRY and SYGVKD. The V end lost 5 bases, the J end lost 4 bases, and 8 bases lay between the germline ends. CDR3 sequence: CAISPESYGYTF. CDR3 bases: TGTGCCATCAGTCCAGAGAGCTATGGCTACACCTTC.

This clone came up once. The chain links TRBV29-1 to TRBJ2-5; 7 positions match TRBD1. There are 14 residues in the CDR3. Looked up from germline, CDR1 is SQVTM and CDR2 is ANQGSEA. J was trimmed by 5 bases and V by 6 bases; bases with no gene match: 12. The CDR3 DNA reads as TGCAGCGTGGGGCCCGAGGGGGCTCGGGAGACCCAGTACTTC. Translation gives CSVGPEGARETQYF.

The rearrangement joins TRBV27 to TRBJ2-7, with 7 bases that match TRBD1. V shed 8 bases, J shed 0 bases, and the junction held 13 bases outside the gene matches. Germline CDR1 MNHEY, CDR2 SMNVEV (reference sequence). The length of the CDR3 is 16 residues. The chain's CDR3 is CASRGQASYFSYEQYF. DNA of the CDR3: TGTGCCAGCCGCGGACAGGCTAGTTACTTCTCCTACGAGCAGTACTTC.

The chain couples TRBV27 to TRBJ1-5; possibly TRBD1 for D (6 bases). CDR1 and CDR2 from the germline V gene are MNHEY and SMNVEV (reference sequence). This CDR3 spans 14 amino acids. V was shortened by 5 bases and J by 3 bases, with 11 bases between the two germline ends. The CDR3 nucleotides are TGTGCCAGCAGTCCCAACAGGGACAATCAGCCCCAGCATTTT. As protein: CASSPNRDNQPQHF.

The chain recombines TRBV30 with TRBJ1-2; D might be TRBD1 (6 bases). The CDR3 extends over 14 amino acids. Trimming pared 1 base from V and 2 bases from J, leaving 11 bases between. The germline CDR1 and CDR2 sequences are GTSNPN and SVGIG (reference sequence). The CDR3 protein is CAWSGDTSNYGYTF. DNA of the CDR3: TGTGCCTGGAGTGGGGACACTTCCAACTATGGCTACACCTTC. Full variable domain (outside the CDR3, taken from reference TRBV30 and TRBJ1-2): SQTIHQWPATLVQPVGSPLSLECTVEGTSNPNLYWYRQAAGRGLQLLFYSVGIGQISSEVPQNLSASRPQDRQFILSSKKLLLSDSGFYLCAWSGDTSNYGYTFGSGTRLTVV.

In its sample, this clone was seen once. The J gene is TRBJ2-1, the V gene TRBV30, with 8 positions matching TRBD2. Germline CDR1 and CDR2: GTSNPN and SVGIG (reference sequence). V was clipped by 1 base and J by 9 bases; unmatched bases: 2. This CDR3 comprises 12 residues. CDR3 bases: TGTGCCTGGAGTGAAACTAGCGGTGAGCAGTTCTTC. Translated: CAWSETSGEQFF. The variable domain in full, completed from reference TRBV30 and TRBJ2-1, reads SQTIHQWPATLVQPVGSPLSLECTVEGTSNPNLYWYRQAAGRGLQLLFYSVGIGQISSEVPQNLSASRPQDRQFILSSKKLLLSDSGFYLCAWSETSGEQFFGPGTRLTVL.

This clone was counted between two and nine times. The chain has TRBV7-3 and TRBJ2-7, with 7 nucleotides matching TRBD1. This CDR3 contains 13 residues. V lost 5 bases to trimming and J lost 7 bases; unmatched junction nucleotides: 8. The V gene's germline CDR1 is SGHTA and CDR2 FQGTGA. CDR3 protein: CASSLDRAGEQYF. CDR3 DNA: TGTGCCAGCAGCCTCGACAGGGCGGGTGAGCAGTACTTC.

The rearrangement joins TRBV27 to TRBJ2-3; TRBD1 agrees at 7 bases. Germline trimming cut 6 bases from V and 2 bases from J; bases unmatched to any gene: 8. Germline CDR1 and CDR2: MNHEY and SMNVEV (reference sequence). This CDR3 has 15 amino acids. Written as DNA, the CDR3 is TGTGCCAGCAGCCCGGGACAGAGAATCACAGATACGCAGTATTTT. Protein sequence: CASSPGQRITDTQYF.

This chain joins TRBV28 and TRBJ2-1; the match to TRBD2 covers 8 bases. The CDR3 has 15 residues. Germline V gives CDR1 MDHEN, CDR2 SYDVKM. Germline trimming cut 2 bases from V and 3 bases from J; bases unmatched to any gene: 3. The CDR3 bases are TGTGCCAGCAGTTTAACGGGAGGGTTCTACAATGAGCAGTTCTTC. It encodes CASSLTGGFYNEQFF.

The V and J genes are TRBV7-2 and TRBJ1-2; 9 nucleotides agree with TRBD1. Trimming at V came to 3 bases and at J to 2 bases, leaving 10 bases not matched to a gene. The CDR3 is 17 residues long. Germline assignment: CDR1 SGHTA and CDR2 FQGNSA. CDR3 DNA sequence: TGTGCCAGCAGCTTCCAGAGTCCCGGGACAGGGAACTATGGCTACACCTTC. This sequence encodes CASSFQSPGTGNYGYTF. Complete variable domain (other parts from reference TRBV7-2 and TRBJ1-2): GAGVSQSPSNKVTEKGKDVELRCDPISGHTALYWYRQSLGQGLEFLIYFQGNSAPDKSGLPSDRFSAERTGGSVSTLTIQRTQQEDSAVYLCASSFQSPGTGNYGYTFGSGTRLTVV.

The chain has TRBV7-9 and TRBJ1-1, with D maybe TRBD1 (5 bases). Looked up from germline, CDR1 is SEHNR and CDR2 is FQNEAQ (reference sequence). This CDR3 is 13 amino acids long. Trimming left V 6 bases short and J 5 bases short, with 13 bases between. The CDR3 loop reads CASSHKQETEAFF. As DNA, the CDR3 is TGTGCCAGCAGTCATAAACAGGAAACTGAAGCTTTCTTT.

In this sample, this clone turned up once. This CDR3 reads CASSKDICYGYTF. Here the CDR3 DNA reads TGTGCCAGCAGCAAAGACATTTGCTATGGCTACACCTTC. The chain combines TRBV21-1 with TRBJ1-2; the table's D call of TRBD1 was not tested on the DNA. TRBV21-1 is shown as a pseudogene. The CDR3 sequence is 13 residues long.

The table lists this clone with a few counts. This chain connects TRBV7-8 to TRBJ1-1; D uncertain. V lost 0 bases to trimming and J lost 3 bases, with 8 bases between them. The CDR3 has 14 amino acids. The germline CDR1 and CDR2 sequences are SGHVS and FQNEAQ. CDR3 loop: CASSLAVWDTEAFF. CDR3 nucleotide sequence: TGTGCCAGCAGCTTAGCTGTGTGGGACACTGAAGCTTTCTTT.

The chain carries TRBV30 and TRBJ2-1; D ambiguous. In germline, CDR1 is GTSNPN, CDR2 SVGIG (reference sequence). This CDR3 is 12 amino acids long. Trimming took 1 base from V and 9 from J, leaving 10 bases between them. The DNA of the CDR3 is TGTGCCTGGAGTGGCCCGTTAAGTGAGCAGTTCTTC. It translates to CAWSGPLSEQFF. Filled out from reference TRBV30 and TRBJ2-1, the complete variable domain reads SQTIHQWPATLVQPVGSPLSLECTVEGTSNPNLYWYRQAAGRGLQLLFYSVGIGQISSEVPQNLSASRPQDRQFILSSKKLLLSDSGFYLCAWSGPLSEQFFGPGTRLTVL.